The present T cell receptor (beta chain) was sequenced within a study of cytotoxic CD8 clonotypes in ibrutinib-treated CLL. On the study more broadly: Treatment had run for a median around 12 months, range 6 to 36, when response samples were taken. Among the samples, the mean was about 260,000 productive templates and some 94,000 productive rearrangements.

Here immunoSEQ multiplex PCR was the method, and the copy in TCRdb shows in-frame clones only, minus some. This table has around 50,000 clones, 50% to 70% appearing once. Study findings and constraints: Sustained-remission and progressing patients had different sampling times. Public clonotypes, found uncommonly, either contracted or stayed stable on treatment.

A remark on this clone: Antigen unknown.

The receptor's source is a human donor with chronic lymphocytic leukemia. The sample in question was PBMCs, obtained after 24 months of ibrutinib treatment.

In DNA form, the CDR3 reads TGTGCCAGCAGTTCCGGGACAGGGGCTAGAGCTTTCTTT. This sequence encodes CASSSGTGARAFF. This sequence joins TRBV28 and TRBJ1-1; 10 nucleotides match TRBD1. Per the germline V gene, CDR1 is MDHEN and CDR2 is SYDVKM. V shed 4 bases and J 10 bases; nucleotides not matched to a gene: 6. The CDR3 covers 13 residues.